This T cell receptor (beta chain) was retrieved from a study of shared clonotypes between healthy human individuals. Study at large: Three plates were used per donor for CD4 naive, three for CD4 memory, two for CD8 naive and one for CD8 memory. Study results and limitations: Generally, naive subsets came out with larger estimated richness than memory subsets.

Repertoires were generated with immunoSEQ multiplex PCR, while TCRdb's copy carries only in-frame clones and drops some. The profile shows approximately 2.4 million clones, approximately 96% of them singletons. Of note for this clone: The antigen is unknown.

Germline-derived CDR1 and CDR2 are SGHAT and FQNNGV. This CDR3 contains 15 residues. The V end was cut by 1 base, the J end by 10 bases, with 14 bases between. The chain couples TRBV11-2 to TRBJ1-6, with D unclear. This receptor was obtained from a man aged 18 to 29 in good health. The sample was naive CD4+ T cells sorted from blood. Described subset: CD45RA+ positively selected. As DNA, the CDR3 is TGTGCCAGCAGCTTAGGCACGGGCCTGAGGTCACCCCTCCACTTT. It specifies CASSLGTGLRSPLHF.